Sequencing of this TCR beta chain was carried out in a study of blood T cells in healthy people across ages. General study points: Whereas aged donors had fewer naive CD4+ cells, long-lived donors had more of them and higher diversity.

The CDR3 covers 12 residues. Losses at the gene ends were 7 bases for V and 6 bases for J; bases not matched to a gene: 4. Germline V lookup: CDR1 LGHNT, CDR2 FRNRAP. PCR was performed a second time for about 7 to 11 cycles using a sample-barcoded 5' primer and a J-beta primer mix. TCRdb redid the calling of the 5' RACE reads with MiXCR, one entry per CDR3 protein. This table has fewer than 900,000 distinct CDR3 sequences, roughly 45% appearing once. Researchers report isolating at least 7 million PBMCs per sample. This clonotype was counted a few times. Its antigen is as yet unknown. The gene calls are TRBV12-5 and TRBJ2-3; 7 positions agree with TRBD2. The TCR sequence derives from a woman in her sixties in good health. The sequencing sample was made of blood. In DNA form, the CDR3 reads TGTGCTAGTGCGAGCGGGATGGATACGCAGTATTTT. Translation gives CASASGMDTQYF.